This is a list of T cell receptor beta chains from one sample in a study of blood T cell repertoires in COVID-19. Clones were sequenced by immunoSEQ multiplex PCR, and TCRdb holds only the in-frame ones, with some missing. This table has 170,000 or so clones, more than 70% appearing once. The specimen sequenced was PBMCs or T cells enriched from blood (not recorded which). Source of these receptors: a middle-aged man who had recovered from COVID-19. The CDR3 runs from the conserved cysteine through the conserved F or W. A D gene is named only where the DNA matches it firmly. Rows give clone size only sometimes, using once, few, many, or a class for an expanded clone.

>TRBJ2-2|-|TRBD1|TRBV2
CASSEGRGTGELFF
TGTGCCAGCAGTGAGGGCAGGGGGACCGGGGAGCTGTTTTTT
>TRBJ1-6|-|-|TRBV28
CASAGSDNSPLHF
TGTGCCAGCGCGGGGAGTGACAATTCACCCCTCCACTTT
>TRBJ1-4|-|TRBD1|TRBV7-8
CAASKGAQGEKLFF
TGTGCCGCCTCGAAGGGGGCGCAGGGTGAAAAACTGTTTTTT
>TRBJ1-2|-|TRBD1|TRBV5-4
CASSLRGGTDDYGYTF
TGTGCCAGCAGCTTGAGGGGCGGGACAGATGACTATGGCTACACCTTC
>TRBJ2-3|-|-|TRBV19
CASMVAPSTDTQYF
TGTGCCAGTATGGTGGCACCTAGCACAGATACGCAGTATTTT
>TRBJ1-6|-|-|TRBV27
CASSLRDPNSPLHF
TGTGCCAGCAGTTTACGGGATCCTAATTCACCCCTCCACTTT
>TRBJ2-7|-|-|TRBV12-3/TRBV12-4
CASQAMGHSEQYF
TGTGCCAGCCAAGCCATGGGCCATTCCGAGCAGTACTTC
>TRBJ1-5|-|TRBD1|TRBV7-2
CASSLAGQQYQPQHF
TGTGCCAGCAGCTTAGCGGGACAGCAGTATCAGCCCCAGCATTTT
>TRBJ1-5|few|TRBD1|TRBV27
CASSRGDQPQHF
TGTGCCAGCAGCAGGGGGGATCAGCCCCAGCATTTT
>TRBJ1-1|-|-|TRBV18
CASSPPSPGTNTEAFF
TGTGCCAGCTCACCACCGAGTCCGGGAACGAACACTGAAGCTTTCTTT
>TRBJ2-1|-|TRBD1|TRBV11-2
CASSLTTGTGGLEQFF
TGTGCCAGCAGCTTAACCACCGGGACAGGGGGACTTGAGCAGTTCTTC
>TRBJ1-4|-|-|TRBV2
CASSYTGSLDEKLFF
TGTGCCAGCAGTTATACAGGGAGTTTGGATGAAAAACTGTTTTTT
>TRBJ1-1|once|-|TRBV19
CASSLEGQKAFF
TGTGCCAGTAGTCTCGAGGGCCAGAAAGCTTTCTTT
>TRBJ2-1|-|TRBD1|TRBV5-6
CASSPGGALHEQFF
TGTGCCAGCAGTCCAGGGGGCGCTTTGCATGAGCAGTTCTTC